This TCR beta chain originates from a study of T-cell reconstitution after alpha-beta-depleted transplantation in children. V lost 4 bases, J lost 2 bases, and 8 bases lay in between. CDR1 and CDR2 (germline): SGHRS, YFSETQ. The CDR3 spans 13 residues. Unique molecular identifiers featured in how the TCRbeta library was prepared. TCRdb re-called the PCR reads through MiXCR, storing one row per CDR3 protein. The profile shows some 450,000 distinct CDR3 sequences, roughly 44% of them singletons. This clonotype has only a few counts. The sequence derives from a girl aged 2 to 9 with aplastic anemia, due to receive a stem cell transplant. The sample consisted of PBMCs, taken before TCRalphabeta/CD19-depleted stem cell transplant. The chain links TRBV5-1 to TRBJ2-3; a weak D match, TRBD2 (5 bases). The CDR3 loop is CASSNGLTDTQYF. The CDR3 coding sequence is TGCGCCAGCAGCAACGGACTCACAGATACGCAGTATTTT.